This entry concerns a single T cell receptor (beta chain). The record originates from a study of blood T cell repertoires in COVID-19. Researchers sorted participants into cohorts using their self-reported clinical history. The CDR3 is 15 amino acids. Per the germline V gene, CDR1 is LNHDA and CDR2 is SQIVND (reference sequence). Germline trimming cut 8 bases from V and 4 bases from J; bases unmatched to any gene: 12. Generated by immunoSEQ multiplex PCR, the TCRdb table keeps only in-frame clones and is missing some. Here the sample spans some 320,000 clones, around 92% being singletons. The receptor was isolated from a woman aged 50 to 65 who had been exposed to COVID-19. The rearrangement joins TRBV19 to TRBJ2-7; 9 bases agree with TRBD2. The sample taken for sequencing was PBMCs or T cells enriched from blood (not recorded which). DNA for the CDR3: TGTGCCAGTCATAAACGCGGGGGGGCTACTTACGAGCAGTACTTC. Translation: CASHKRGGATYEQYF.